This TCR beta chain comes out of a study of blood T cell repertoires in COVID-19. Across the whole study: Sources were T cells, B-cell-depleted T cells, or PBMCs; the material itself was cDNA or gDNA.

In the authors' workflow: Amplification from reference gene primers served as the basis for estimated nucleated cell counts. The method was immunoSEQ multiplex PCR; TCRdb's version includes in-frame clones alone and lacks a portion of them. V and J calls and clone size are as listed in that table; D and trimming were resolved from the DNA. The sample has about 57,000 clones; about four fifths are singletons. V gave up 4 bases and J gave up 7 bases, with 14 bases separating them. Germline loops: CDR1 SGHDT, CDR2 YYEEEE. The CDR3 loop spans 14 amino acids. Specimen: peripheral blood. This chain links TRBV5-6 with TRBJ1-4; D possibly corresponds to TRBD1 (5 bases). The receptor was isolated from a woman older than 75 with acute or convalescent COVID-19. The CDR3 loop is CASSRGYQGEKLFF. Here the CDR3 DNA reads TGTGCCAGCAGCAGGGGATACCAAGGTGAAAAACTGTTTTTT. Full variable domain (missing parts from reference TRBV5-6 and TRBJ1-4): DAGVTQSPTHLIKTRGQQVTLRCSPKSGHDTVSWYQQALGQGPQFIFQYYEEEERQRGNFPDRFSGHQFPNYSSELNVNALLLGDSALYLCASSRGYQGEKLFFGSGTQLSVL.